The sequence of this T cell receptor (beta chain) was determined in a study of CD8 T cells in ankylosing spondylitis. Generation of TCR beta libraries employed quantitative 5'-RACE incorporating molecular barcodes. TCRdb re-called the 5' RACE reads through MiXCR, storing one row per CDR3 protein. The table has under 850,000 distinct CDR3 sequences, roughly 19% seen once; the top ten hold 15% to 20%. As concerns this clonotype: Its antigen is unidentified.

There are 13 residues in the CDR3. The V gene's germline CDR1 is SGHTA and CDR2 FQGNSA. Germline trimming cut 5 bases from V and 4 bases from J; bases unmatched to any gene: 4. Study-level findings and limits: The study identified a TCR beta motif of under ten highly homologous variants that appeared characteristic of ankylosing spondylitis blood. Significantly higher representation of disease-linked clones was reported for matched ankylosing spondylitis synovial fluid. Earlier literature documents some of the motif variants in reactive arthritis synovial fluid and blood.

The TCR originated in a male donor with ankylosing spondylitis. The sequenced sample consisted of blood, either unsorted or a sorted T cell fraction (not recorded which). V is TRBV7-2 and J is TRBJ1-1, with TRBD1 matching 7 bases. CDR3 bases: TGTGCCAGCAGCATCTGGGACAGCACTGAAGCTTTCTTT. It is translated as CASSIWDSTEAFF.